This T cell receptor (beta chain) came from a study of T-cell memory formation after mild COVID-19. Via MiXCR, TCRdb re-called the 5' RACE reads, giving one row per CDR3 protein. The table lists about 400,000 distinct CDR3 sequences, about a sixth of them singletons, with roughly 21% in the top ten. This clonotype was detected only a few times. Germline assignment: CDR1 SGHTA and CDR2 FQGNSA. The CDR3 loop spans 13 amino acids. The ends were cut back, 5 bases at V and 7 bases at J, with 14 bases in the middle. The chain carries TRBV7-2 and TRBJ1-2; D is unclear. Sample: PBMCs or a T cell subset sorted from them (not recorded which). This clonotype originated in a man between 18 and 35 years old who had mild COVID-19 (a few samples of this study predate the infection). Cell type and time point are not known. The CDR3 DNA is TGTGCCAGCAGCCCCCGTCGAGGGCTTGGCTACACCTTC. It encodes CASSPRRGLGYTF.